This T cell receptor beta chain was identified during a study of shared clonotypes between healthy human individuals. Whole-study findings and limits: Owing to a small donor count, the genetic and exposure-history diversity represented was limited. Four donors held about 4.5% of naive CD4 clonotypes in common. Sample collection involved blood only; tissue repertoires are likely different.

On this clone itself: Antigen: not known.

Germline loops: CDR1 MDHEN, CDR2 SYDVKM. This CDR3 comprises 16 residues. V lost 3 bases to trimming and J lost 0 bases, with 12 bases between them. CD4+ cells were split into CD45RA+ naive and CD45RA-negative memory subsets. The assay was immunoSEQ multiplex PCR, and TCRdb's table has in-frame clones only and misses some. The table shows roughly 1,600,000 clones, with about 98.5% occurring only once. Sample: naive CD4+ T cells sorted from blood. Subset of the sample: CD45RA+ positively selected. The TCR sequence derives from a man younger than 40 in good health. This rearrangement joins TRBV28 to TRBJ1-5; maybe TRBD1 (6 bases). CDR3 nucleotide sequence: TGTGCCAGCAGTTTTAGAAGGACAGTTAGCAATCAGCCCCAGCATTTT. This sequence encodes CASSFRRTVSNQPQHF.